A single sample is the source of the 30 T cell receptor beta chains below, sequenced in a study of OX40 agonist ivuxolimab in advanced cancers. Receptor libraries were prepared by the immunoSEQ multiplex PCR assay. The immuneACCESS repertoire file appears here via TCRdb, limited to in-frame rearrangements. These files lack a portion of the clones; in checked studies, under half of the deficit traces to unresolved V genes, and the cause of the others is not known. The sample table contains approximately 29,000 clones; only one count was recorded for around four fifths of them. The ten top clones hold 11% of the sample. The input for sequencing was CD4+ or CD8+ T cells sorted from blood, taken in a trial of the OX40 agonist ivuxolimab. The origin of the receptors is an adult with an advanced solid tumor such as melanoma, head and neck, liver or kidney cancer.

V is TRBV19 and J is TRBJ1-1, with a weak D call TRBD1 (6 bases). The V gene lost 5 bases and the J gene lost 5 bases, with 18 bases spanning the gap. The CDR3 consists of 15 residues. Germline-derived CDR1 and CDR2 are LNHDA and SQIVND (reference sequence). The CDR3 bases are TGTGCCAGTAGTGACGAGGGGGGGCTGGTGACTGAAGCTTTCTTT. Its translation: CASSDEGGLVTEAFF. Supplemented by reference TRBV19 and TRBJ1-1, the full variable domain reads DGGITQSPKYLFRKEGQNVTLSCEQNLNHDAMYWYRQDPGQGLRLIYYSQIVNDFQKGDIAEGYSVSREKKESFPLTVTSAQKNPTAFYLCASSDEGGLVTEAFFGQGTRLTVV.

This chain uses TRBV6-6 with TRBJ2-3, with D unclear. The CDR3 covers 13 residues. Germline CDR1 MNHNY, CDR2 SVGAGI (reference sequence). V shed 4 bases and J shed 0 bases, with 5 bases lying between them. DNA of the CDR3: TGTGCCAGCAGTTTGGTCAGCACAGATACGCAGTATTTT. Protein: CASSLVSTDTQYF.

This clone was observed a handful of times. This CDR3 is CASSEHKGQGYEQYF. The CDR3 DNA reads as TGTGCCAGCAGTGAACATAAGGGGCAGGGCTACGAGCAGTACTTC. The rearrangement joins TRBV6-1 to TRBJ2-7; perhaps TRBD1 as D (5 bases). The ends were cut back, 2 bases at V and 3 bases at J, with 14 bases in the middle. The CDR3 loop spans 15 amino acids. Germline CDR1 is MNHNS and CDR2 is SASEGT.

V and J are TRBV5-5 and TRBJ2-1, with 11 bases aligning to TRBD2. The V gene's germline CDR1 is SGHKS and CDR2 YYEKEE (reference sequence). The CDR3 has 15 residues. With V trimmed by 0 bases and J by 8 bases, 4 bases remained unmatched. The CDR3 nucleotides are TGTGCCAGCAGCTTGGAAGGACTAGCGGGCGATGAGCAGTTCTTC. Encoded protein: CASSLEGLAGDEQFF.

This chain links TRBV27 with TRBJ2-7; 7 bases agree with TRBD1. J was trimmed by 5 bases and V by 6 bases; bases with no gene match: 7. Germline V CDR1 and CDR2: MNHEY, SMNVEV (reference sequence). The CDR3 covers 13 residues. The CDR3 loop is CASSPDRVHEQYF. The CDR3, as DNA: TGTGCCAGCAGCCCCGACAGGGTTCACGAGCAGTACTTC.

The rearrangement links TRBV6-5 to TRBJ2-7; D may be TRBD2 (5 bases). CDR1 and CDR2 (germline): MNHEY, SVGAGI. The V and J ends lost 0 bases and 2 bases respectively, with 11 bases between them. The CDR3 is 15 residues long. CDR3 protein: CASSYSLPGTYEQYF. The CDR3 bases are TGTGCCAGCAGTTACTCTTTACCCGGGACCTACGAGCAGTACTTC.

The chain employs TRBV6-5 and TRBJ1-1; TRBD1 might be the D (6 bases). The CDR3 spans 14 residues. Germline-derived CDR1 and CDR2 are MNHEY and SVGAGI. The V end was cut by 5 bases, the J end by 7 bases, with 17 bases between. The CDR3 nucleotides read TGTGCCAGCAGTCGACCCGGGGGGCGAAATGAAGCTTTCTTT. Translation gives CASSRPGGRNEAFF.

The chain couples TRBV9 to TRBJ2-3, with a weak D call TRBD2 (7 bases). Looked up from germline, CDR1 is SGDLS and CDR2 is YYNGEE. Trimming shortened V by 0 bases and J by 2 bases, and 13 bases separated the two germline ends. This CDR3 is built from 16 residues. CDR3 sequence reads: CASSVVGRGDTDTQYF. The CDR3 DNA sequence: TGTGCCAGCAGCGTAGTAGGGAGGGGGGACACAGATACGCAGTATTTT.

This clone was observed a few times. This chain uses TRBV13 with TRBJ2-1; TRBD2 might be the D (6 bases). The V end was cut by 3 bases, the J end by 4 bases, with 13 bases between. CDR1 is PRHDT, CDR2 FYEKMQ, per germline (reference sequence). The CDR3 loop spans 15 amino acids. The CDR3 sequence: CASSFRDSGYNEQFF. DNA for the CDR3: TGTGCCAGCAGCTTCCGGGACTCCGGATACAATGAGCAGTTCTTC.

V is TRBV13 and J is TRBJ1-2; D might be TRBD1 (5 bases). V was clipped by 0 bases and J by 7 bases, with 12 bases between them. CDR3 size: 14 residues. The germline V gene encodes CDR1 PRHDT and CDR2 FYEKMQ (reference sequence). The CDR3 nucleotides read TGTGCCAGCAGCTTAGGTCAGGGCGTTAGTGGCTACACCTTC. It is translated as CASSLGQGVSGYTF.

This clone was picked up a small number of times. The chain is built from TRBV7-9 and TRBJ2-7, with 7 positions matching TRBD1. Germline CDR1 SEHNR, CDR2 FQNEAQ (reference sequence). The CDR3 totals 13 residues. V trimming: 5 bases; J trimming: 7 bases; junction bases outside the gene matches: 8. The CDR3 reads CASSPFNRGEQYF. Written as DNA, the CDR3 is TGTGCCAGCAGCCCCTTCAACAGGGGTGAGCAGTACTTC.

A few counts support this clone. The CDR3 DNA follows: TGTGCCAGCAGTTTGGGGCTGGAGCAGTACTTC. Its protein product is CASSLGLEQYF. The chain carries TRBV6-5 and TRBJ2-7; a weak D match, TRBD1 (5 bases). The V gene's germline CDR1 is MNHEY and CDR2 SVGAGI. V shed 4 bases and J shed 7 bases, with 8 bases lying between them. The CDR3 runs 11 residues.

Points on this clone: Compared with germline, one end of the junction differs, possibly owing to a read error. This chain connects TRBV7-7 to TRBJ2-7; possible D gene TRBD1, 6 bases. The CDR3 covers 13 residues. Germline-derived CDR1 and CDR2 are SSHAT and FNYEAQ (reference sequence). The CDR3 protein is CASSFSRGHEQYF. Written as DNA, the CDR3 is TGTGCTAGCAGCTTTAGCAGGGGCCACGAGCAGTACTTC. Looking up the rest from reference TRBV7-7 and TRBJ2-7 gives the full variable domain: GAGVSQSPRYKVTKRGQDVTLRCDPISSHATLYWYQQALGQGPEFLTYFNYEAQPDKSGLPSDRFSAERPEGSISTLTIQRTEQRDSAMYRCASSFSRGHEQYFGPGTRLTVT.

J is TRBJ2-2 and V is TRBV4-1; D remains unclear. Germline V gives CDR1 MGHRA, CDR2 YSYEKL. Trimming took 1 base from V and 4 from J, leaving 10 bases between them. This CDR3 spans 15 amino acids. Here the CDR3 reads CASSQAPPGTGELFF. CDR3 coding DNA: TGCGCCAGCAGCCAAGCACCTCCGGGCACCGGGGAGCTGTTTTTT.

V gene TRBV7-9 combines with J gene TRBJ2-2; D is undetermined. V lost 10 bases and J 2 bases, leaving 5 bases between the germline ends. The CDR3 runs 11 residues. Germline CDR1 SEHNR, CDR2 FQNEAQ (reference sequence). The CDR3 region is CATDNTGELFF. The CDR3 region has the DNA TGTGCCACCGACAACACCGGGGAGCTGTTTTTT.

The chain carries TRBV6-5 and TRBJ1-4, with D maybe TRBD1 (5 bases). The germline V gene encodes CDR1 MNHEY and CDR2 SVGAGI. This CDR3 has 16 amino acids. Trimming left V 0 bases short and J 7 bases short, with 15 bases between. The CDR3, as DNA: TGTGCCAGCAGTTACTCCCGAGGTCTGGGGGGTGAAAAACTGTTTTTT. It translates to CASSYSRGLGGEKLFF.

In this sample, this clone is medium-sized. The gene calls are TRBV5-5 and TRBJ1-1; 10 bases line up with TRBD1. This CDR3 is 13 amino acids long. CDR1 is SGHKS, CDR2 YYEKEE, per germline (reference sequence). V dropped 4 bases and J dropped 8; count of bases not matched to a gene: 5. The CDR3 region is CASSLWTGGEAFF. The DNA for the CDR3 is TGTGCCAGCAGCCTTTGGACAGGGGGAGAAGCTTTCTTT.

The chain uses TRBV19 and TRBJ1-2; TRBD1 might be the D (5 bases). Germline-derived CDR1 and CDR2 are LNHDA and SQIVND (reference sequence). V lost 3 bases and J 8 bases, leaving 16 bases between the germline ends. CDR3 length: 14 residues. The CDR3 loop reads CASSMGPGAEGYTF. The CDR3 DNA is TGTGCCAGTAGTATGGGGCCAGGCGCGGAGGGCTACACCTTC. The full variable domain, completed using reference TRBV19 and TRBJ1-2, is DGGITQSPKYLFRKEGQNVTLSCEQNLNHDAMYWYRQDPGQGLRLIYYSQIVNDFQKGDIAEGYSVSREKKESFPLTVTSAQKNPTAFYLCASSMGPGAEGYTFGSGTRLTVV.

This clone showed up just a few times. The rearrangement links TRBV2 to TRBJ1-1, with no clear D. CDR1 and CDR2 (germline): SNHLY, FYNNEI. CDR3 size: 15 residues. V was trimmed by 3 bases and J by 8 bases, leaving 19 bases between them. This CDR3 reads CASSDLSPEREEAFF. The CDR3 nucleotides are TGTGCCAGCAGTGATTTGTCCCCTGAGAGGGAGGAAGCTTTCTTT.

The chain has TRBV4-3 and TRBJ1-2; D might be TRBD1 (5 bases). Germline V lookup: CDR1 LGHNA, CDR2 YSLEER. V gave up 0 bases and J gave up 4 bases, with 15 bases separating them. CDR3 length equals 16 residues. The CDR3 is CASSQEEVRGFYGYTF. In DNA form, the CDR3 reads TGCGCCAGCAGCCAAGAGGAAGTCCGGGGCTTCTATGGCTACACCTTC.

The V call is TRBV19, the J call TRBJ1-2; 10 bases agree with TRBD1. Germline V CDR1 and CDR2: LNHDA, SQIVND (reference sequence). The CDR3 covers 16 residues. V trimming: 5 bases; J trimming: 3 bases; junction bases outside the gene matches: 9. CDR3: CASSDPGTGAYYGYTF. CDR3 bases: TGTGCCAGTAGTGACCCCGGGACAGGGGCCTACTATGGCTACACCTTC.

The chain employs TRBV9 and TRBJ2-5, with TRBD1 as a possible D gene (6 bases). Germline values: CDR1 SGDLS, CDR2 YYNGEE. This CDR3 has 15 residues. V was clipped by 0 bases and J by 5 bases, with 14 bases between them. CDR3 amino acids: CASSVGQEYSETQYF. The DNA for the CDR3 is TGTGCCAGCAGCGTAGGACAGGAATATTCCGAGACCCAGTACTTC.

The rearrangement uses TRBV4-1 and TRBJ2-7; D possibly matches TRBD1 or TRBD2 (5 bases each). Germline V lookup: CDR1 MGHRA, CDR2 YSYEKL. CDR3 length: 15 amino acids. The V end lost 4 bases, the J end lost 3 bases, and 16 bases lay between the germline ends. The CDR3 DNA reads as TGCGCCAGCAGCCGCCTGATCGGGACCCGCTACGAGCAGTACTTC. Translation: CASSRLIGTRYEQYF.

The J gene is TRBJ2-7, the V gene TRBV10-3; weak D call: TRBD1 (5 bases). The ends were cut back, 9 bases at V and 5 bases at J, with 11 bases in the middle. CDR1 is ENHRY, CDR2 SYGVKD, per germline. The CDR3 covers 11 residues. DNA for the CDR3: TGTGCCATTCAGGGTACCCACGAGCAGTACTTC. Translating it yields CAIQGTHEQYF.

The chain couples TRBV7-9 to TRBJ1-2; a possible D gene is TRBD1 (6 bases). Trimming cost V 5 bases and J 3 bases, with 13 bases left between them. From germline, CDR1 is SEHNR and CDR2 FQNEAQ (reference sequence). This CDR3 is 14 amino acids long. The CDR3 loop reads CASSLTDSYYGYTF. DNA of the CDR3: TGTGCCAGCAGCCTTACGGACAGCTACTATGGCTACACCTTC. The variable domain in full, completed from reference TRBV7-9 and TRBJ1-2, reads DTGVSQNPRHKITKRGQNVTFRCDPISEHNRLYWYRQTLGQGPEFLTYFQNEAQLEKSRLLSDRFSAERPKGSFSTLEIQRTEQGDSAMYLCASSLTDSYYGYTFGSGTRLTVV.

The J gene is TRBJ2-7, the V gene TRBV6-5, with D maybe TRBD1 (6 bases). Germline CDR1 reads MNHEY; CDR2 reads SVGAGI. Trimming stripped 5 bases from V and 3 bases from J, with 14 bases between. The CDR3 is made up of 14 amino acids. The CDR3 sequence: CASSRPDSHYEQYF. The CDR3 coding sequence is TGTGCCAGCAGTCGCCCGGACAGTCACTACGAGCAGTACTTC.

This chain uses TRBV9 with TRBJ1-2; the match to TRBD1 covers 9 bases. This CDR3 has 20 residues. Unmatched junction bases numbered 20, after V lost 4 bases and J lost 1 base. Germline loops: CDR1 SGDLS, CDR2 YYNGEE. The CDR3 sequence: CASSLRSSPGQGILNYGYTF. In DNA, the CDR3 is TGTGCCAGCAGCCTACGTAGTTCGCCGGGACAGGGAATACTTAACTATGGCTACACCTTC.

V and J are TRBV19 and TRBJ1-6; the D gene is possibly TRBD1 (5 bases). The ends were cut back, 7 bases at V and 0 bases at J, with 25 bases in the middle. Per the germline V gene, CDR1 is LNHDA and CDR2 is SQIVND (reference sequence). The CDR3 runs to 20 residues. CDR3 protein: CASTRREPGWGSSYNSPLHF. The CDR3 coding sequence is TGTGCCAGTACCCGGCGTGAACCGGGGTGGGGGAGCTCCTATAATTCACCCCTCCACTTT. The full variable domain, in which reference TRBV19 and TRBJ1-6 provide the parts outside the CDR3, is DGGITQSPKYLFRKEGQNVTLSCEQNLNHDAMYWYRQDPGQGLRLIYYSQIVNDFQKGDIAEGYSVSREKKESFPLTVTSAQKNPTAFYLCASTRREPGWGSSYNSPLHFGNGTRLTVT.

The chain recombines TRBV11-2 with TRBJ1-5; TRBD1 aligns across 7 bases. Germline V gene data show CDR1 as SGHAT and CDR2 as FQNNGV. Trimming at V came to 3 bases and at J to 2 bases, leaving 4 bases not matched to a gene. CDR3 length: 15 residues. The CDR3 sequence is CASSFGQDGNQPQHF. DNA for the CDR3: TGTGCCAGCAGCTTTGGACAGGACGGCAATCAGCCCCAGCATTTT.

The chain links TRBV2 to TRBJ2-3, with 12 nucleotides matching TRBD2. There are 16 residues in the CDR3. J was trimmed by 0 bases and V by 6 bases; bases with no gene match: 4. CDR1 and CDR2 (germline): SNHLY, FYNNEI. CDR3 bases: TGTGCCAGCAGCCCCGGACTAGCGGGGAGCACAGATACGCAGTATTTT. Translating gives CASSPGLAGSTDTQYF.